The rows below give T cell receptor beta chains drawn from one sample of a study of T cells after yellow fever vaccination. MiXCR was run by TCRdb on the 5' RACE reads, yielding one entry per CDR3 protein. The table lists roughly 70,000 distinct CDR3 sequences, around 7.3% of them singletons. The specimen comprised CD8+ T cells sorted from PBMCs, sampled on the day of the yellow fever booster vaccination. The receptors shown here come from a man aged 30 to 39 who received the YFV17D yellow fever vaccine. Both conserved end residues are part of each CDR3.

>TRBJ2-7|TRBV7-6
CASSLANRAYEQYF
>TRBJ1-2|TRBV19
CASLTPYGYTF
>TRBJ2-6|TRBV20-1
CSASAQEAGANVLTF
>TRBJ2-2|TRBV13
CASKSANTGELFF
>TRBJ2-5|TRBV11-2
CASSLEGLADSRETQYF
>TRBJ1-1|TRBV7-6
CASSPWTGNTEAFF
>TRBJ2-7|TRBV9
CASSVEAGGEQYF
>TRBJ1-1|TRBV9
CASSVGGKETVNTEAFF
>TRBJ2-3|TRBV27
CASSQQLFTDTQYF
>TRBJ1-5|TRBV7-9
CASSPYSNQPQHF
>TRBJ2-3|TRBV10-1
CASSDTLAGEDTQYF
>TRBJ2-7|TRBV4-3
CASSQVKGQGYEQYF
>TRBJ2-1|TRBV6-5
CASSKSTGTRDNEQFF
>TRBJ2-1|TRBV7-9
CATIPSGRAGEQFF
>TRBJ2-2|TRBV29-1
CSVRSTGELFF
>TRBJ2-7|TRBV5-5
CASSSYYEQYF
>TRBJ2-1|TRBV7-9
CASSLYRESYEQFF
>TRBJ2-7|TRBV12-3/TRBV12-4
CASSPTAYGTYEQYF
>TRBJ2-1|TRBV29-1
CSGTSGQGPSYNEQFF
>TRBJ2-1|TRBV12-5
CASGPTTDLRIPPRFF
>TRBJ2-4|TRBV2
CASRDTVSAKNIQYF
>TRBJ2-7|TRBV7-8
CASSPSGRAYEQYF
>TRBJ1-1|TRBV19
CASSMGGTEAFF
>TRBJ2-1|TRBV5-1
CASSLEDSAEQFF
>TRBJ2-3|TRBV29-1
CSVEDPSGRTDTQYF
>TRBJ2-1|TRBV7-2
CASISPAGVTYNEQFF
>TRBJ2-1|TRBV5-4
CASSPHDFSYNEQFF
>TRBJ1-3|TRBV6-2/TRBV6-3
CASMAGPYSGNTIYF
>TRBJ2-2|TRBV24-1
CATSDGTGEGITGELFF
>TRBJ1-1|TRBV7-9
CASSLLGQRIEAFF
>TRBJ2-3|TRBV20-1
CSARRGQDTQYF
>TRBJ2-7|TRBV10-3
CAILAGTYEQYF
>TRBJ2-3|TRBV29-1
CSVDGVDSSVSDTQYF
>TRBJ2-5|TRBV5-6
CASSSPVANLETQYF
>TRBJ2-5|TRBV4-3
CASSQDYGETQYF
>TRBJ2-5|TRBV4-2
CASSLAPTDQETQYF
>TRBJ1-1|TRBV20-1
CSARREAFF
>TRBJ2-1|TRBV7-2
CASSLALNNEQFF
>TRBJ2-3|TRBV27
CASRIAGGPDTQYF
>TRBJ2-5|TRBV2
CASSTGTRGETQYF
>TRBJ2-7|TRBV5-6
CASSSMSYEQYF
>TRBJ2-7|TRBV5-6
CASSLAGTRASEQYF